One and the same sample provided the 11 T cell receptor beta chains below, sequenced in a study of blood T cell repertoires in COVID-19. The data were produced by immunoSEQ multiplex PCR, yet TCRdb's version contains in-frame clones alone and is incomplete. The table has under 85,000 clones, around 83% seen once. Sequenced sample: peripheral blood. Receptors originate from a man between 45 and 60 years old with acute or convalescent COVID-19.

The gene calls are TRBV7-8 and TRBJ2-3, with TRBD2 as a possible D gene (6 bases). The CDR3 consists of 17 residues. Trimming took 6 bases from V and 1 from J, leaving 20 bases between them. Per germline, CDR1 SGHVS and CDR2 FQNEAQ. CDR3 sequence reads: CASRSAGTPSGTDTQYF. CDR3 in DNA: TGTGCCAGCAGGTCCGCAGGGACTCCGTCTGGCACAGATACGCAGTATTTT.

In DNA form, the CDR3 reads TGTGCCAGCAGCGCCGCGGAGAGAACCTATAATTCACCCCTCCACTTT. Protein: CASSAAERTYNSPLHF. The J gene is TRBJ1-6, the V gene TRBV7-9, with D hard to call. The CDR3 length is 16 residues. CDR1 is SEHNR and CDR2 is FQNEAQ in the germline V gene (reference sequence). Trimming shortened V by 5 bases and J by 2 bases, and 13 bases separated the two germline ends.

This chain connects TRBV5-1 to TRBJ2-3; 8 nucleotides line up with TRBD2. V gave up 3 bases and J gave up 3 bases; unmatched junction bases: 12. Germline V CDR1 and CDR2: SGHRS, YFSETQ. The CDR3 covers 17 residues. The CDR3 DNA reads as TGCGCCAGCAGCTCACCAGCGGGAGTTGTAGTTACAGATACGCAGTATTTT. Amino acid sequence: CASSSPAGVVVTDTQYF.

The rearrangement uses TRBV4-3 and TRBJ1-1, with D perhaps TRBD1 (5 bases). V lost 0 bases and J lost 6, with 8 bases in between. This CDR3 comprises 13 residues. Germline loops: CDR1 LGHNA, CDR2 YSLEER. CDR3 sequence (DNA): TGCGCCAGCAGCCAAGATATAGGGGCTGAAGCTTTCTTT. Its translation: CASSQDIGAEAFF.

A single count supports this clone. The V call is TRBV6-5, the J call TRBJ2-7; TRBD1 matches at 7 bases. Germline loops: CDR1 MNHEY, CDR2 SVGAGI. The CDR3 spans 13 residues. The V and J ends lost 2 bases and 7 bases, in that order; junction bases with no gene match: 5. CDR3 sequence (DNA): TGTGCCAGCAGTTACGGGACAGCCCTTGAGCAGTACTTC. Translation gives CASSYGTALEQYF.

The chain carries TRBV30 and TRBJ1-4, with D tentatively TRBD1 (6 bases). V dropped 0 bases and J dropped 2 bases, with 10 bases sitting between them. Germline CDR1 reads GTSNPN; CDR2 reads SVGIG (reference sequence). The CDR3 has 15 residues. For the CDR3, the DNA is TGTGCCTGGAGTGTACAACAGGGTACTAATGAAAAACTGTTTTTT. Translation gives CAWSVQQGTNEKLFF. Based on the CDR3 plus reference TRBV30 and TRBJ1-4, the full variable domain is SQTIHQWPATLVQPVGSPLSLECTVEGTSNPNLYWYRQAAGRGLQLLFYSVGIGQISSEVPQNLSASRPQDRQFILSSKKLLLSDSGFYLCAWSVQQGTNEKLFFGSGTQLSVL.

J is TRBJ1-1 and V is TRBV2, with 8 positions matching TRBD1. V trimming: 5 bases; J trimming: 4 bases; junction bases outside the gene matches: 3. This CDR3 has 13 amino acids. Germline values: CDR1 SNHLY, CDR2 FYNNEI. CDR3 DNA sequence: TGTGCCAGCAGTCAGGGGGCTCGCACTGAAGCTTTCTTT. Its protein product is CASSQGARTEAFF.

V gene TRBV5-6 combines with J gene TRBJ1-2; D remains unclear. The V end was cut by 0 bases, the J end by 6 bases, with 15 bases between. This CDR3 is built from 15 residues. Germline V lookup: CDR1 SGHDT, CDR2 YYEEEE. CDR3 loop: CASSLVMVVRDGYTF. CDR3 DNA sequence: TGTGCCAGCAGCTTGGTTATGGTCGTGAGGGATGGCTACACCTTC.

The chain recombines TRBV5-1 with TRBJ2-1, with 14 positions matching TRBD2. V gave up 4 bases and J gave up 9 bases; unmatched junction bases: 9. The CDR3 covers 16 residues. Germline loops: CDR1 SGHRS, CDR2 YFSETQ. The CDR3 spells CASSGRTSGRSFEQFF. Here the CDR3 DNA reads TGCGCCAGCAGCGGACGGACTAGCGGGAGGTCTTTTGAGCAGTTCTTC.

This clone showed up just a few times. The chain uses TRBV5-1 and TRBJ1-2; D is undetermined. CDR1 is SGHRS, CDR2 YFSETQ, per germline. CDR3 length equals 16 residues. V was clipped by 0 bases and J by 4 bases, with 16 bases between them. CDR3: CASSLARLKGGYGYTF. The CDR3 DNA follows: TGCGCCAGCAGCTTGGCCCGACTTAAGGGAGGCTATGGCTACACCTTC.

The chain employs TRBV6-5 and TRBJ2-7, with 9 bases lining up with TRBD1. CDR3 length: 14 residues. Trimming cost V 7 bases and J 3 bases; bases outside gene matches: 7. Germline CDR1 is MNHEY and CDR2 is SVGAGI. The DNA for the CDR3 is TGTGCCAGCACCACGGGGGACAGGGTCTACGAGCAGTACTTC. Its translation is CASTTGDRVYEQYF.